This entry describes one TCR beta chain. The authors' processing: Amplification of reference gene primers provided the estimated nucleated cell counts. Generated by immunoSEQ multiplex PCR, the TCRdb table keeps only in-frame clones and is missing some. The V and J calls and the clone size are those of that table, but D and trimming were determined from the DNA. The sample records more than 75,000 clones, about 91% being singletons. The entry originates in a study of blood T cell repertoires in COVID-19. Study information: Acute and convalescent COVID-19 samples came from the United States, Italy and Spain. PBMCs, B-cell-depleted T cells, or T cells were the source of the cDNA or gDNA that made up the material.

J was trimmed by 3 bases and V by 0 bases; bases with no gene match: 14. CDR3 length equals 19 residues. Germline-derived CDR1 and CDR2 are MGHRA and YSYEKL. The chain has TRBV4-1 and TRBJ2-3, with 8 bases aligning to TRBD2. Material for sequencing was peripheral blood. The sequence came from a woman over 75 with acute or convalescent COVID-19. DNA for the CDR3: TGCGCCAGCAGCCAAGATCTTTTAGCGCCGGGACTAGTGACAGATACGCAGTATTTT. This sequence encodes CASSQDLLAPGLVTDTQYF.